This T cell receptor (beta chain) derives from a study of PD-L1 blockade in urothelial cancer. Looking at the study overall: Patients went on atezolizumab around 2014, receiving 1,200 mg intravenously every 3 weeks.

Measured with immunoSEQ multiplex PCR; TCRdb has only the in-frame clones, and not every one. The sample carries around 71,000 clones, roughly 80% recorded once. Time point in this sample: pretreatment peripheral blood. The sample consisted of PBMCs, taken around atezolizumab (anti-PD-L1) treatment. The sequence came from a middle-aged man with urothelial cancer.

This chain's CDR3 is CAWSIAGGTEQFF. The CDR3 DNA reads TGTGCCTGGAGTATAGCAGGGGGCACTGAGCAGTTCTTC. The V call is TRBV30, the J call TRBJ2-1; TRBD1 matches 8 bases. The V gene's germline CDR1 is GTSNPN and CDR2 SVGIG (reference sequence). Unmatched junction bases numbered 6, after V lost 2 bases and J lost 9 bases. The CDR3 has 13 residues.